This TCR beta chain was found in a study of regulatory T cells in long-lasting Graves disease. This clonotype came up many times. Described time point: newly diagnosed GD, antithyroid drugs for less than 3 months. Extracted PBMC RNA gave rise to the TCR library. iRepertoire HTBI primers and Arm-PCR of CDR3 regions built TCR beta libraries. TCRdb reanalysed the multiplex PCR reads using MiXCR and keeps one entry per CDR3 protein. The sample lists about 540,000 distinct CDR3 sequences; approximately 15% were seen once. CDR3 length: 14 amino acids. Germline V gene sequence: CDR1 SEHNR, CDR2 FQNEAQ (reference sequence). Trimming removed 5 bases from V and 0 bases from J, with 11 bases in between. This sample was also put to use in a study of T cells in Graves' hyperthyroidism and ophthalmopathy. From that second work: Based on clinical symptoms, serum thyroxine and TRAb, thyroid ultrasound and orbital computed tomography, diagnoses were reached. During a first-round RT-PCR of the TCR CDR3, the HTBI primer set was used. The majority of expanded thyroid clonotypes above 0.001 also appeared in blood.

The TCR comes from a man aged 25 to 40 with Graves disease. The rearrangement links TRBV7-9 to TRBJ2-7; maybe TRBD2 (6 bases). This specimen consisted of peripheral blood mononuclear cells (PBMCs), obtained at new diagnosis, from a patient treated with antithyroid drugs. CDR3 amino acids: CASSVQGLSYEQYF. The CDR3 DNA reads as TGTGCCAGCAGCGTCCAGGGACTCTCCTACGAGCAGTACTTC.